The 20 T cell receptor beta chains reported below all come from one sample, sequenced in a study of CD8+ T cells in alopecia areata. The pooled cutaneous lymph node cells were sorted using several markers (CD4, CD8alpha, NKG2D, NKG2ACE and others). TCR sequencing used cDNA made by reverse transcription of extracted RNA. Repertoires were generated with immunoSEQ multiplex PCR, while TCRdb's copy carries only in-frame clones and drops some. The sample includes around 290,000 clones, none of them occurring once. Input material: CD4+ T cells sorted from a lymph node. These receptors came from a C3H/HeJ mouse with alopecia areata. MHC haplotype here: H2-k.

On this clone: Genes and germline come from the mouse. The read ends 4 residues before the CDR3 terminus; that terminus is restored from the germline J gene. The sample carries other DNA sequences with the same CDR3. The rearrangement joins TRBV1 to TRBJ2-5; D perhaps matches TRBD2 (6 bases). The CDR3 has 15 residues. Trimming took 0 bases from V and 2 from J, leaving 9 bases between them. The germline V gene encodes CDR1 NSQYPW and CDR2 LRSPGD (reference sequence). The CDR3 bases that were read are TGCACCTGCAGTGCAGATCGGGGGGTCCAAGAC. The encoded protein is CTCSADRGVQD. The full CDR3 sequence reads CTCSADRGVQDTQYF.

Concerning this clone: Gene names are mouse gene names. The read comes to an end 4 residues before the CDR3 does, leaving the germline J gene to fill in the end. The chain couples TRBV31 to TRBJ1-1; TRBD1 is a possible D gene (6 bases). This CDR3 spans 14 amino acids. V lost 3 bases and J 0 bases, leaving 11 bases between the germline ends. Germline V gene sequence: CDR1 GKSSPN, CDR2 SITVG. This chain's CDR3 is CAWRWDIANTEVFF. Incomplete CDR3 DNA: TGTGCCTGGAGGTGGGACATTGCAAACACA.

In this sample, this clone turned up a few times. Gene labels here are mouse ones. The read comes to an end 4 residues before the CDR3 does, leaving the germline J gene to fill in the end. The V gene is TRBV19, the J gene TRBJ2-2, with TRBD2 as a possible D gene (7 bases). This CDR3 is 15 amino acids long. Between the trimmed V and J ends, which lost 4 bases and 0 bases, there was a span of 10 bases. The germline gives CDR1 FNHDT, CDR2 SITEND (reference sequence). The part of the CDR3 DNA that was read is TGTGCCAGCAGTCTGGGGGCCGCAAACACCGGG. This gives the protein CASSLGAANTG. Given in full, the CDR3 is CASSLGAANTGQLYF.

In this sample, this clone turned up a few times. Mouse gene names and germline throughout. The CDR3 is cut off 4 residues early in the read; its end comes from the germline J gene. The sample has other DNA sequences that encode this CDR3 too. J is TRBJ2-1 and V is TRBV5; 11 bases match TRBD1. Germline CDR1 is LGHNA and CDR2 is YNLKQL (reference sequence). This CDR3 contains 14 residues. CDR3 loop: CASSPGQGGAEQFF. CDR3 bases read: TGTGCCAGCAGCCCGGGACAGGGGGGAGCT.

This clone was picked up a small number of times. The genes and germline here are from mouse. Partial CDR3 DNA: TGCACCTGCAGTGAGGCAGGGGATTATAATTCGCCC. It specifies CTCSEAGDYNSP. The CDR3 reads in full as CTCSEAGDYNSPLYF. The chain uses TRBV1 and TRBJ1-6, with a tentative D call TRBD1 (6 bases). The read ends 3 residues early relative to the CDR3; the germline J gene fills the gap. TRBJ1-6 is an ORF; its function is uncertain. This CDR3 is built from 15 residues. Per germline, CDR1 NSQYPW and CDR2 LRSPGD (reference sequence). The V gene lost 4 bases and the J gene lost 4 bases, with 11 bases spanning the gap.

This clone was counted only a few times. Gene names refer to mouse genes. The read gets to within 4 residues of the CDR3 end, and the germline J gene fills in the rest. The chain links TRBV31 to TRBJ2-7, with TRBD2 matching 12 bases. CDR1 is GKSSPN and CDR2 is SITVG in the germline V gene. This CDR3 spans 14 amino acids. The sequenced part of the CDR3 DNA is TGTGCCTGGAGTCACGGGACTGGGGGGAAT. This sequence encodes CAWSHGTGGN. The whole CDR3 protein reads CAWSHGTGGNEQYF. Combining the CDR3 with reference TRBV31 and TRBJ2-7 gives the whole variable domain AQTIHQWPVAEIKAVGSPLSLGCTIKGKSSPNLYWYWQATGGTLQQLFYSITVGQVESVVQLNLSASRPKDDQFILSTEKLLLSHSGFYLCAWSHGTGGNEQYFGPGTRLTVL.

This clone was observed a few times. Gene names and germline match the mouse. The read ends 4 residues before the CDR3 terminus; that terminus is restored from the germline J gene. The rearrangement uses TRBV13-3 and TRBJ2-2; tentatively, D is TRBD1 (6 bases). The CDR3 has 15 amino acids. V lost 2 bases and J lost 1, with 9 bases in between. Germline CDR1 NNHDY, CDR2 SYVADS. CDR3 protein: CASSDDRRNTGQLYF. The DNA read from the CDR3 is TGTGCCAGCAGTGACGACAGGAGAAACACCGGG.

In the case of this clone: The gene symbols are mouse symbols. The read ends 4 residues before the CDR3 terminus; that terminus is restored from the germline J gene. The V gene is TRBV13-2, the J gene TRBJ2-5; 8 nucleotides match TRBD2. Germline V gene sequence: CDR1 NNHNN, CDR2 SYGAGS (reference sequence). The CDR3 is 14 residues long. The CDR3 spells CASGDAGGSDTQYF. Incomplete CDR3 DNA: TGTGCCAGCGGTGACGCTGGGGGGTCGGAC.

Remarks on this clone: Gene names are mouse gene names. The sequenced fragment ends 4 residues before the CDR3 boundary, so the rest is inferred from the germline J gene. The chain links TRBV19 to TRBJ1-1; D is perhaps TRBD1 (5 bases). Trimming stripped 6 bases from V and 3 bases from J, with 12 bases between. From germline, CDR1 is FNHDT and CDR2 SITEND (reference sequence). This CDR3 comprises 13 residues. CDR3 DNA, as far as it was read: TGTGCCAGCAAACCAGGGTGGGACACA. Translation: CASKPGWDT. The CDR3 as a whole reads CASKPGWDTEVFF.

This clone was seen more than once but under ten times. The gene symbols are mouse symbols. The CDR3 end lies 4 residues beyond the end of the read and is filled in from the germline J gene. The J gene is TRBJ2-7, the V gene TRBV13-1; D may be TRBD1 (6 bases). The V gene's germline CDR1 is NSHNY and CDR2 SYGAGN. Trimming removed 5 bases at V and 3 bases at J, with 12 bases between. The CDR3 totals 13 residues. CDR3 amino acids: CASRPGQSYEQYF. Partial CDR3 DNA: TGTGCCAGCAGACCGGGACAAAGCTAT.

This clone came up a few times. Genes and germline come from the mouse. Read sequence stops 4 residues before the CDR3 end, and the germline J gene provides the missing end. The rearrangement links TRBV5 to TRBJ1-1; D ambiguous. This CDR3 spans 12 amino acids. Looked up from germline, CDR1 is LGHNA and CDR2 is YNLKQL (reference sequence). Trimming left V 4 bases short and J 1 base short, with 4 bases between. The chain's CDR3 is CASSPGNTEVFF. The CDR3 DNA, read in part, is TGTGCCAGCAGCCCAGGGAACACA.

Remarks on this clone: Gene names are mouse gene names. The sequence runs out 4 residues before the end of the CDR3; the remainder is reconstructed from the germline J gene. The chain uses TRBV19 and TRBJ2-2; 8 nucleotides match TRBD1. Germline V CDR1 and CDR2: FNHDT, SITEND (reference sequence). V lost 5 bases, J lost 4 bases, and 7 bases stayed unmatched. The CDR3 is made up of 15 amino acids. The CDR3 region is CASRRQGSGTGQLYF. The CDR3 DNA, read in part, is TGTGCCAGCAGACGACAGGGGAGTGGCACCGGG.

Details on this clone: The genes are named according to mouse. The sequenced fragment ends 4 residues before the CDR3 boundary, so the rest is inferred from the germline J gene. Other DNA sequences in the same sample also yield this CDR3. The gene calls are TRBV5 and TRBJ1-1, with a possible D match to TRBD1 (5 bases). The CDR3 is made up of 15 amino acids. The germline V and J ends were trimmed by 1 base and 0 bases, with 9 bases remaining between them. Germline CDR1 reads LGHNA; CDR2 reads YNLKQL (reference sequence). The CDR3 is CASSQAGGANTEVFF. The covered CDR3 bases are TGTGCCAGCAGCCAAGCGGGGGGGGCAAACACA.

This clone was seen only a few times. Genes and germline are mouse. The CDR3 spells CAWSHGTSNSDYTF. The sequenced part of the CDR3 DNA is TGTGCCTGGAGTCACGGGACATCAAACTCC. This chain links TRBV31 with TRBJ1-2; D perhaps matches TRBD1 (6 bases). The read halts 4 residues ahead of the CDR3 end, with the missing end drawn from the germline J gene. CDR1 is GKSSPN and CDR2 is SITVG in the germline V gene. Trimming removed 1 base from V and 0 bases from J, with 9 bases in between. The CDR3 is 14 amino acids.

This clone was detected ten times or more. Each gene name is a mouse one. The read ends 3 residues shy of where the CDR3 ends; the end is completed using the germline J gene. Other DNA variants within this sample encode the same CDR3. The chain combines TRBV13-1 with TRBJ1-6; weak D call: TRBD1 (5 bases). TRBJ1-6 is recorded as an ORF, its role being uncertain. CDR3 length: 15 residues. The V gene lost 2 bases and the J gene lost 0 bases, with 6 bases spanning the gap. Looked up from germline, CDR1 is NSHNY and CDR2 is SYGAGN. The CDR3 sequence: CASSDDSSYNSPLYF. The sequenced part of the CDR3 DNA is TGTGCCAGCAGTGACGACAGTTCCTATAATTCGCCC.

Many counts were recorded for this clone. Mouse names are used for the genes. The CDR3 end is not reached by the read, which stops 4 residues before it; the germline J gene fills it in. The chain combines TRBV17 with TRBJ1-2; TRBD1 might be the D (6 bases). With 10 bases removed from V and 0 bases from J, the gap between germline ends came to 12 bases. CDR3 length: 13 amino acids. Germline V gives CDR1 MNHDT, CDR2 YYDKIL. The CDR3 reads CANRQASNSDYTF. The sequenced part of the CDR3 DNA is TGTGCTAACCGACAGGCCTCAAACTCC.

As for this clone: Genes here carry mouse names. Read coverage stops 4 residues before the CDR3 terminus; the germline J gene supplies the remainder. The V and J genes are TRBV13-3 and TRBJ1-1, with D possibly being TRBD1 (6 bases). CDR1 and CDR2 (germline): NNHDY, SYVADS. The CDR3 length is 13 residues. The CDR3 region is CASSDDRDGEVFF. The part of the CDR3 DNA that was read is TGTGCCAGCAGTGATGACAGGGATGGA.

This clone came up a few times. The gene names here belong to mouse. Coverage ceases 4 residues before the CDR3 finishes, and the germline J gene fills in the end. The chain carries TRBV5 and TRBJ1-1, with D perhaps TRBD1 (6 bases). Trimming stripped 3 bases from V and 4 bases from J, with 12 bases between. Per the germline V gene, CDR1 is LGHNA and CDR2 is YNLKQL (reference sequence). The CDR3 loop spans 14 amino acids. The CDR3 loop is CASSHPQGSTEVFF. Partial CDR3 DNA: TGTGCCAGCAGCCATCCCCAGGGGTCCACA.

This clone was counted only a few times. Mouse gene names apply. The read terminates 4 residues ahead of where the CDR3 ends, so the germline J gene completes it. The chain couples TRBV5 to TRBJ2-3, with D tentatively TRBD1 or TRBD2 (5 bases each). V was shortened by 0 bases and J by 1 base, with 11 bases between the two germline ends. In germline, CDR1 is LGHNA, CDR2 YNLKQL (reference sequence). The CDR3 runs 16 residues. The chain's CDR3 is CASSQEGEEGAETLYF. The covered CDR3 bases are TGTGCCAGCAGCCAAGAGGGGGAGGAGGGTGCAGAA.

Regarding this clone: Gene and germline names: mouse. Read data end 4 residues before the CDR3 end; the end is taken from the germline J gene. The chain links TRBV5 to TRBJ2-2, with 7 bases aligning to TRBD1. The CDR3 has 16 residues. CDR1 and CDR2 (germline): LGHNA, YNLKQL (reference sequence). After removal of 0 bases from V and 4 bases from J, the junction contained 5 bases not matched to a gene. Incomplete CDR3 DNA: TGTGCCAGCAGCCAAGAACCAGGGGGAGGCACCGGG. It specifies CASSQEPGGGTG. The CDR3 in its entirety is CASSQEPGGGTGQLYF.